The 12 T cell receptor beta chains below come from one sample, sequenced in a study of graft-versus-host responses after intestinal transplantation. Libraries were prepared by immunoSEQ multiplex PCR; TCRdb keeps only in-frame clonotypes and omits some of them. The repertoire has approximately 100,000 clones, 86% of them found once; the top ten carry 1.4% to 1.5%. Sequences were derived from PBMCs, sampled 255 days after intestinal transplant. The receptors originated from a human patient who received an intestinal transplant, so some T cells may come from the graft donor.

V usage is TRBV7-3 and J usage is TRBJ2-5, with a possible D match to TRBD2 (6 bases). This CDR3 has 13 amino acids. The ends were cut back, 6 bases at V and 4 bases at J, with 12 bases in the middle. CDR1 is SGHTA and CDR2 is FQGTGA in the germline V gene. The CDR3 loop is CASSSGTLETQYF. CDR3 in DNA: TGTGCCAGCAGTAGCGGAACCCTAGAGACCCAGTACTTC.

The chain carries TRBV11-2 and TRBJ1-2, with TRBD1 as a possible D gene (5 bases). The V end was cut by 5 bases, the J end by 1 base, with 11 bases between. The CDR3 is made up of 14 amino acids. From germline, CDR1 is SGHAT and CDR2 FQNNGV. This CDR3 reads CASSQDNVNYGYTF. The CDR3 coding sequence is TGTGCCAGCAGCCAGGACAACGTTAACTATGGCTACACCTTC. The variable domain in full, with the rest retrieved from reference TRBV11-2 and TRBJ1-2, is EAGVAQSPRYKIIEKRQSVAFWCNPISGHATLYWYQQILGQGPKLLIQFQNNGVVDDSQLPKDRFSAERLKGVDSTLKIQPAKLEDSAVYLCASSQDNVNYGYTFGSGTRLTVV.

The chain combines TRBV19 with TRBJ2-5; D is undetermined. Germline V lookup: CDR1 LNHDA, CDR2 SQIVND (reference sequence). The CDR3 is 15 amino acids. With 0 bases removed from V and 5 bases from J, the gap between germline ends came to 13 bases. The CDR3 region is CASSIEWGSLETQYF. The DNA for the CDR3 is TGTGCCAGTAGTATAGAGTGGGGTTCTTTGGAGACCCAGTACTTC.

CDR3 residues: CASSLVGATNYGYTF. Written as DNA, the CDR3 is TGTGCCAGCAGTTTAGTGGGGGCTACTAACTATGGCTACACCTTC. The chain uses TRBV28 and TRBJ1-2; tentative D call: TRBD1 (6 bases). There are 15 residues in the CDR3. V was pared by 2 bases and J by 0 bases, with 10 bases between. Germline V lookup: CDR1 MDHEN, CDR2 SYDVKM.

V and J are TRBV29-1 and TRBJ2-2; TRBD2 might be the D (5 bases). The V gene's germline CDR1 is SQVTM and CDR2 ANQGSEA. The ends were cut back, 3 bases at V and 0 bases at J, with 5 bases in the middle. The length of the CDR3 is 13 residues. The CDR3 DNA is TGCAGCGTTGAGAGGGCGAACACCGGGGAGCTGTTTTTT. This gives the protein CSVERANTGELFF.

V usage is TRBV18 and J usage is TRBJ2-7; 7 bases agree with TRBD2. V was pared by 3 bases and J by 4 bases, with 12 bases of the junction left unmatched. Germline V gene lookup returns CDR1 KGHSH and CDR2 LQKENI. This CDR3 is 16 amino acids long. The CDR3 protein is CASSPDRGGKSYEQYF. CDR3 coding DNA: TGTGCCAGCTCACCTGATCGGGGAGGGAAATCTTACGAGCAGTACTTC.

By frequency in the sample, this clone is medium-sized. V gene TRBV7-2 combines with J gene TRBJ2-2; D unclear. Trimming left V 0 bases short and J 10 bases short, with 9 bases between. Germline CDR1 SGHTA, CDR2 FQGNSA. This CDR3 has 13 residues. The CDR3 loop reads CASSLAFGVELFF. The CDR3 DNA reads TGTGCCAGCAGCTTAGCGTTTGGGGTGGAGCTGTTTTTT.

This chain links TRBV5-6 with TRBJ2-5; 9 nucleotides line up with TRBD2. V lost 0 bases and J lost 5; bases outside the gene matches: 8. Germline V gene lookup returns CDR1 SGHDT and CDR2 YYEEEE. The CDR3 length is 16 residues. In DNA form, the CDR3 reads TGTGCCAGCAGCTTGGTGCAGCGGGGGGCCGGGGAGACCCAGTACTTC. This encodes CASSLVQRGAGETQYF.

The chain uses TRBV21-1 and TRBJ2-7; no check of the table's D call, TRBD2, against the DNA was made. TRBV21-1 is recorded as a pseudogene. The CDR3 totals 15 residues. CDR3 bases: TGTGCCAGCAGTCTCACCGAGCGGGAGATCTACGAGCAGTACTTC. It translates to CASSLTEREIYEQYF.

V is TRBV27 and J is TRBJ1-1; 7 bases line up with TRBD1. The CDR3 contains 15 residues. The germline V gene has CDR1 MNHEY and CDR2 SMNVEV (reference sequence). The V segment lost 6 bases and the J segment 1 base; nucleotides outside the gene matches: 8. DNA of the CDR3: TGTGCCAGCAGGGACAGGCAGAAGAAGAACACTGAAGCTTTCTTT. Translation gives CASRDRQKKNTEAFF.

With respect to this clone: Distinct nucleotide sequences in the sample also encode this CDR3. The chain has TRBV5-1 and TRBJ2-7; 10 bases agree with TRBD2. The junction had 0 bases not matched to a gene; V was cut back by 3 bases and J by 0 bases. Germline loops: CDR1 SGHRS, CDR2 YFSETQ. This CDR3 has 14 amino acids. CDR3: CASSSSGSSYEQYF. The CDR3 coding sequence is TGCGCCAGCAGCTCTAGCGGGAGCTCCTACGAGCAGTACTTC.

This clone showed up just once. Additional DNA sequences in this sample encode the identical CDR3. The rearrangement links TRBV5-1 to TRBJ2-2; TRBD2 matches 10 bases. Germline trimming cut 3 bases from V and 6 bases from J; bases unmatched to any gene: 8. The CDR3 length is 16 residues. Germline V CDR1 and CDR2: SGHRS, YFSETQ. The CDR3 protein is CASSSRLAGGPGELFF. For the CDR3, the DNA is TGCGCCAGCAGCTCCCGACTAGCGGGTGGTCCCGGGGAGCTGTTTTTT. Combining the CDR3 with reference TRBV5-1 and TRBJ2-2 gives the whole variable domain KAGVTQTPRYLIKTRGQQVTLSCSPISGHRSVSWYQQTPGQGLQFLFEYFSETQRNKGNFPGRFSGRQFSNSRSEMNVSTLELGDSALYLCASSSRLAGGPGELFFGEGSRLTVL.